The 30 T cell receptor beta chains listed next were all sequenced from one sample in a study of cytomegalovirus exposure and HLA in healthy donors. The table came from immunoSEQ multiplex PCR; TCRdb's copy has only in-frame clones and leaves some out. The table records approximately 280,000 clones, approximately 86% of them present only once. Source material: PBMCs. Receptors were obtained from a young woman in good health and CMV-seronegative.

V usage is TRBV18 and J usage is TRBJ1-6; D is ambiguous. The V gene's germline CDR1 is KGHSH and CDR2 LQKENI. Deletions cut 0 bases from V and 12 bases from J, with 9 bases between. This CDR3 has 13 amino acids. CDR3 sequence (DNA): TGTGCCAGCTCACCACCCCACTTCGGACCCCTCCACTTT. Translating gives CASSPPHFGPLHF.

Concerning this clone: This same CDR3 is encoded by further DNA sequences in the sample. The gene calls are TRBV6-5 and TRBJ2-7; weak D call: TRBD1 (6 bases). Per germline, CDR1 MNHEY and CDR2 SVGAGI. The ends were cut back, 0 bases at V and 4 bases at J, with 7 bases in the middle. This CDR3 region has 13 residues. The CDR3 loop reads CASSYSDSYEQYF. The CDR3 coding sequence is TGTGCCAGCAGTTACTCGGACAGTTACGAGCAGTACTTC.

This clone occurred once. The chain combines TRBV5-1 with TRBJ2-2; TRBD2 matches 11 bases. V shed 4 bases, J shed 4 bases, and the junction held 9 bases outside the gene matches. The CDR3 totals 17 residues. The germline V gene has CDR1 SGHRS and CDR2 YFSETQ. CDR3: CASSPGGTSGLTGELFF. The CDR3, as DNA: TGCGCCAGCAGCCCTGGTGGGACTAGCGGCCTCACCGGGGAGCTGTTTTTT.

This clone has a handful of counts. The gene calls are TRBV30 and TRBJ1-6; the D is unclear. Germline lookup yields CDR1 GTSNPN and CDR2 SVGIG (reference sequence). The CDR3 is 14 amino acids. Trimming removed 4 bases at V and 10 bases at J, with 17 bases between. The DNA of the CDR3 is TGTGCCTGGAATGGGCCGGTGGAGGAGTCACCCCTCCACTTT. This codes for CAWNGPVEESPLHF. The entire variable domain, with the rest obtained from reference TRBV30 and TRBJ1-6, is as follows: SQTIHQWPATLVQPVGSPLSLECTVEGTSNPNLYWYRQAAGRGLQLLFYSVGIGQISSEVPQNLSASRPQDRQFILSSKKLLLSDSGFYLCAWNGPVEESPLHFGNGTRLTVT.

The V gene is TRBV11-3, the J gene TRBJ2-3; D not resolved. This CDR3 has 14 residues. Germline V gives CDR1 SGHNT, CDR2 YENEEA. V lost 1 base and J 1 base, leaving 6 bases between the germline ends. CDR3 DNA sequence: TGTGCCAGCAGCTTAGTTCTAGGCACAGATACGCAGTATTTT. Residues: CASSLVLGTDTQYF. The full variable domain, its missing parts supplied by reference TRBV11-3 and TRBJ2-3, is EAGVVQSPRYKIIEKKQPVAFWCNPISGHNTLYWYLQNLGQGPELLIRYENEEAVDDSQLPKDRFSAERLKGVDSTLKIQPAELGDSAVYLCASSLVLGTDTQYFGPGTRLTVL.

The chain links TRBV18 to TRBJ1-5; TRBD1 matches at 7 bases. CDR1 and CDR2 from the germline V gene are KGHSH and LQKENI. This CDR3 is built from 15 residues. Trimming cost V 6 bases and J 0 bases; bases outside gene matches: 5. The CDR3 region is CASSPEGASNQPQHF. The CDR3 DNA is TGTGCCAGCTCCCCTGAGGGGGCTAGCAATCAGCCCCAGCATTTT. The complete variable domain, with remaining parts taken from reference TRBV18 and TRBJ1-5, reads NAGVMQNPRHLVRRRGQEARLRCSPMKGHSHVYWYRQLPEEGLKFMVYLQKENIIDESGMPKERFSAEFPKEGPSILRIQQVVRGDSAAYFCASSPEGASNQPQHFGDGTRLSIL.

The chain combines TRBV9 with TRBJ1-1, with D tentatively TRBD1 (5 bases). This CDR3 comprises 17 residues. V lost 2 bases and J 3 bases, leaving 20 bases between the germline ends. CDR1 is SGDLS, CDR2 YYNGEE, per germline. Written as DNA, the CDR3 is TGTGCCAGCAGCGTGGTAATAAGGGGCATCGACGACACTGAAGCTTTCTTT. The encoded protein is CASSVVIRGIDDTEAFF.

This clone was recorded a few times. This rearrangement joins TRBV19 to TRBJ1-2; 7 nucleotides agree with TRBD1. The V and J ends lost 5 bases and 7 bases, in that order; junction bases with no gene match: 7. Germline CDR1 reads LNHDA; CDR2 reads SQIVND (reference sequence). The CDR3 is 13 residues long. This CDR3 is CASSVDRVGGYTF. CDR3 DNA: TGTGCCAGTAGTGTCGACAGGGTAGGTGGCTACACCTTC.

This clone showed up just a few times. J is TRBJ2-7 and V is TRBV28; 8 bases are a match to TRBD1. This CDR3 is 11 amino acids long. The ends lost 7 bases at V and 6 bases at J; junction bases unmatched: 2. Germline CDR1 is MDHEN and CDR2 is SYDVKM. Here the CDR3 reads CASKTGGEQYF. The CDR3 DNA reads as TGTGCCAGCAAAACAGGGGGCGAGCAGTACTTC.

The rearrangement uses TRBV29-1 and TRBJ2-1, with TRBD2 identical over 7 bases. The CDR3 totals 14 residues. Germline V gene sequence: CDR1 SQVTM, CDR2 ANQGSEA. The V gene end was trimmed by 6 bases and the J gene end by 5 bases; junction bases not matched to a gene: 10. CDR3 residues: CSVVFGEGHNEQFF. CDR3 bases: TGCAGCGTAGTTTTCGGGGAGGGTCACAATGAGCAGTTCTTC.

The chain is built from TRBV6-6 and TRBJ1-5; D gene ambiguous. The CDR3 spans 15 residues. Germline CDR1 MNHNY, CDR2 SVGAGI (reference sequence). V was pared by 6 bases and J by 9 bases, with 21 bases between. As DNA, the CDR3 is TGTGCCAGCAGCTCTGACGAGGCTTTTAGTTGGCCCCAGCATTTT. Protein product: CASSSDEAFSWPQHF.

This clone has a handful of counts. V is TRBV6-5 and J is TRBJ2-2, with a weak D call TRBD1 (6 bases). This CDR3 comprises 15 residues. The V gene lost 6 bases and the J gene lost 5 bases, with 16 bases spanning the gap. Germline loops: CDR1 MNHEY, CDR2 SVGAGI. In nucleotides, the CDR3 is TGTGCCAGCAGCCCGGACAGCCCCCGGACCGGGGAGCTGTTTTTT. Its translation is CASSPDSPRTGELFF.

The chain employs TRBV28 and TRBJ1-1; 8 nucleotides line up with TRBD1. CDR3 size: 13 residues. V lost 4 bases to trimming and J lost 6 bases; unmatched junction nucleotides: 4. Per germline, CDR1 MDHEN and CDR2 SYDVKM. CDR3 sequence (DNA): TGTGCCAGCAGTTCAGGGGGCAGACCTGAAGCTTTCTTT. Its translation is CASSSGGRPEAFF. Based on the CDR3 plus reference TRBV28 and TRBJ1-1, the full variable domain is DVKVTQSSRYLVKRTGEKVFLECVQDMDHENMFWYRQDPGLGLRLIYFSYDVKMKEKGDIPEGYSVSREKKERFSLILESASTNQTSMYLCASSSGGRPEAFFGQGTRLTVV.

The V and J genes are TRBV28 and TRBJ1-2; weak D call: TRBD1 (5 bases). Looked up from germline, CDR1 is MDHEN and CDR2 is SYDVKM. The V gene lost 5 bases and the J gene lost 4 bases, with 14 bases spanning the gap. This CDR3 spans 14 amino acids. This CDR3 reads CASSPLGVAYGYTF. CDR3 nucleotide sequence: TGTGCCAGCAGTCCCTTAGGGGTCGCCTATGGCTACACCTTC.

The chain carries TRBV7-2 and TRBJ1-2; a possible D gene is TRBD1 (5 bases). CDR3 length: 15 amino acids. Germline lookup yields CDR1 SGHTA and CDR2 FQGNSA. V was pared by 5 bases and J by 4 bases, with 17 bases between. The CDR3 is CASSPGGLNSYGYTF. The CDR3, as DNA: TGTGCCAGCAGCCCCGGGGGGTTAAATAGCTATGGCTACACCTTC.

Only one count was recorded for this clone. The chain carries TRBV5-1 and TRBJ1-4; D unresolved. Germline V gene data show CDR1 as SGHRS and CDR2 as YFSETQ. V dropped 4 bases and J dropped 0 bases, with 7 bases sitting between them. The CDR3 contains 14 residues. CDR3 in amino acids: CASSTSATNEKLFF. In DNA form, the CDR3 reads TGCGCCAGCAGCACCTCGGCAACTAATGAAAAACTGTTTTTT.

This rearrangement joins TRBV27 to TRBJ2-1, with 9 bases aligning to TRBD1. The germline CDR1 and CDR2 sequences are MNHEY and SMNVEV (reference sequence). The trim removed 4 bases at V and 2 bases at J, leaving 12 bases unmatched. CDR3 size: 18 residues. As DNA, the CDR3 is TGTGCCAGCAGTTCCGTTCGTAGTAGGACAGGGGCCTACAATGAGCAGTTCTTC. As protein: CASSSVRSRTGAYNEQFF.

The chain recombines TRBV7-2 with TRBJ1-1, with D possibly TRBD1 on 5 matching bases. Germline V gives CDR1 SGHTA, CDR2 FQGNSA. Between the trimmed V and J ends, which lost 5 bases and 4 bases, there was a span of 14 bases. The CDR3 has 14 amino acids. The CDR3 coding sequence is TGTGCCAGCAGCGCTAGGTGGGGGGGCACTGAAGCTTTCTTT. It is translated as CASSARWGGTEAFF.

The chain recombines TRBV6-4 with TRBJ2-5, with 12 bases lining up with TRBD2. The CDR3 is 15 amino acids. CDR1 MRHNA and CDR2 SNTAGT come from the germline V gene. V dropped 7 bases and J dropped 5; count of bases not matched to a gene: 8. The CDR3 sequence is CASTELAGGVETQYF. The CDR3 coding sequence is TGTGCCAGCACCGAACTAGCGGGAGGCGTCGAGACCCAGTACTTC.

V gene TRBV29-1 combines with J gene TRBJ1-5; D possibly corresponds to TRBD1 (5 bases). CDR1 and CDR2 (germline): SQVTM, ANQGSEA. The CDR3 has 15 residues. Deletions cut 6 bases from V and 4 bases from J, with 19 bases between. The CDR3 protein is CSVGEGPRGNQPQHF. DNA of the CDR3: TGCAGCGTCGGGGAGGGCCCCCGGGGGAATCAGCCCCAGCATTTT. The full variable domain, its missing parts supplied by reference TRBV29-1 and TRBJ1-5, is SAVISQKPSRDICQRGTSLTIQCQVDSQVTMMFWYRQQPGQSLTLIATANQGSEATYESGFVIDKFPISRPNLTFSTLTVSNMSPEDSSIYLCSVGEGPRGNQPQHFGDGTRLSIL.

This rearrangement joins TRBV7-3 to TRBJ1-3; tentatively, D is TRBD1 (5 bases). Germline V gene sequence: CDR1 SGHTA, CDR2 FQGTGA. The CDR3 contains 17 residues. V was pared by 3 bases and J by 5 bases, with 20 bases between. The CDR3 coding sequence is TGTGCCAGCAGCTTCCTGTGCTGGAAGGGGTATAGAAACACCATATATTTT. Protein sequence: CASSFLCWKGYRNTIYF.

The CDR3 region is CASHPGGAYGYTF. CDR3 bases: TGCGCCAGCCACCCAGGGGGCGCCTATGGCTACACCTTC. The chain carries TRBV5-1 and TRBJ1-2; 8 bases are shared with TRBD1. CDR3 length: 13 residues. Germline V gives CDR1 SGHRS, CDR2 YFSETQ. V shed 7 bases, J shed 4 bases, and the junction held 6 bases outside the gene matches.

V and J are TRBV2 and TRBJ2-7; 8 nucleotides agree with TRBD1. CDR3 size: 13 residues. Trimming took 6 bases from V and 4 from J; bases not matched to a gene: 5. The germline V gene encodes CDR1 SNHLY and CDR2 FYNNEI. The CDR3 DNA is TGTGCCAGCAGCGATGGACAGGGATACGAGCAGTACTTC. As protein: CASSDGQGYEQYF.

The rearrangement uses TRBV7-3 and TRBJ1-1; D possibly corresponds to TRBD1 (6 bases). Germline V lookup: CDR1 SGHTA, CDR2 FQGTGA. The length of the CDR3 is 14 residues. V was clipped by 6 bases and J by 2 bases, with 13 bases between them. CDR3 in DNA: TGTGCCAGCAGTTTACAGGGTGAAAACACTGAAGCTTTCTTT. Protein: CASSLQGENTEAFF.

The chain employs TRBV30 and TRBJ1-1, with D tentatively TRBD1 (6 bases). Trimming shortened V by 1 base and J by 1 base, and 16 bases separated the two germline ends. There are 16 residues in the CDR3. Germline lookup yields CDR1 GTSNPN and CDR2 SVGIG (reference sequence). CDR3 protein: CAWSGSWGPKNTEAFF. In DNA form, the CDR3 reads TGTGCCTGGAGTGGGTCTTGGGGGCCAAAGAACACTGAAGCTTTCTTT.

The chain has TRBV9 and TRBJ2-7, with 10 bases identical to TRBD2. V trimming: 0 bases; J trimming: 1 base; junction bases outside the gene matches: 4. CDR1 is SGDLS and CDR2 is YYNGEE in the germline V gene. This CDR3 has 16 amino acids. The CDR3 nucleotides read TGTGCCAGCAGCGTAGGGGTAGCGGGGGGTTCCTACGAGCAGTACTTC. It specifies CASSVGVAGGSYEQYF.

The V and J genes are TRBV6-5 and TRBJ1-1, with 8 bases lining up with TRBD1. Germline-derived CDR1 and CDR2 are MNHEY and SVGAGI. The CDR3 is made up of 16 amino acids. V dropped 2 bases and J dropped 1; count of bases not matched to a gene: 6. For the CDR3, the DNA is TGTGCCAGCAGTTACGTTCAGGGGGCAGCGAACACTGAAGCTTTCTTT. It specifies CASSYVQGAANTEAFF.

The V gene is TRBV18, the J gene TRBJ2-1; possibly TRBD1 for D (7 bases). The CDR3 length is 16 residues. The V and J ends lost 0 bases and 6 bases respectively, with 15 bases between them. CDR1 is KGHSH, CDR2 LQKENI, per germline. The CDR3 sequence is CASSPPKRGRGNEQFF. CDR3 nucleotide sequence: TGTGCCAGCTCACCACCGAAAAGGGGGCGGGGCAATGAGCAGTTCTTC.

The chain has TRBV10-1 and TRBJ2-1; 11 bases fit TRBD1. CDR1 is WNHNN and CDR2 is SYGVQD in the germline V gene (reference sequence). The ends lost 6 bases at V and 6 bases at J; junction bases unmatched: 7. CDR3 length equals 15 residues. CDR3 in amino acids: CASSKPGQGGNEQFF. In nucleotides, the CDR3 is TGCGCCAGCAGCAAGCCGGGACAGGGGGGCAATGAGCAGTTCTTC.

This sequence joins TRBV28 and TRBJ1-4, with 9 positions matching TRBD1. The CDR3 is made up of 16 amino acids. The V gene end was trimmed by 5 bases and the J gene end by 4 bases; junction bases not matched to a gene: 8. Per germline, CDR1 MDHEN and CDR2 SYDVKM. CDR3 protein: CASSAFTGQGNEKLFF. The CDR3 nucleotides are TGTGCCAGCAGTGCATTTACGGGACAGGGTAATGAAAAACTGTTTTTT.